Presented here are 17 T cell receptor beta chains from one specimen sequenced in a study of blood T cells in healthy people across ages. It was with a sample-barcoded 5' primer and a J-beta primer mix that a second PCR of roughly 7 to 12 cycles was run. TCRdb ran MiXCR on the 5' RACE reads and lists one entry per CDR3 protein. Here the sample spans over 500,000 distinct CDR3 sequences, about 27% being singletons. These same data were also listed under a study on T cells of mothers and their children.

The source material was blood. The receptor set was obtained from a boy aged 2-15 years in good health.

This chain links TRBV27 with TRBJ2-7, with 11 positions matching TRBD1. J gave up 2 bases and V 0 bases, and 3 bases lay outside the gene matches. Germline V lookup: CDR1 MNHEY, CDR2 SMNVEV (reference sequence). The CDR3 is 16 amino acids. The CDR3 nucleotides are TGTGCCAGCAGTTTATCGAGGACAGGGGGCCCCTACGAGCAGTACTTC. Translated: CASSLSRTGGPYEQYF.

J is TRBJ2-5 and V is TRBV4-3; the match to TRBD2 covers 11 bases. The tail of the sequence fits TRBJ2-7 better, so the J call may be wrong. Germline V gene data show CDR1 as LGHNA and CDR2 as YSLEER. The CDR3 has 16 residues. In DNA form, the CDR3 reads TGCGCCAGCAGCCAAGGAACAACTAGCGGGAGATACGAGCAGTACTTC. Protein product: CASSQGTTSGRYEQYF.

This clonotype was seen more than once but under ten times. V gene TRBV20-1 combines with J gene TRBJ1-3; D might be TRBD1 (5 bases). Germline V gene sequence: CDR1 DFQATT, CDR2 SNEGSKA (reference sequence). V was cut by 7 bases and J by 2 bases, with 9 bases left in between. The CDR3 consists of 12 residues. Written as DNA, the CDR3 is TGCAGTGTGGAGGGGACTGGAAACACCATATATTTT. It is translated as CSVEGTGNTIYF.

V and J are TRBV2 and TRBJ2-4, with 8 bases lining up with TRBD1. Germline lookup yields CDR1 SNHLY and CDR2 FYNNEI. V was pared by 8 bases and J by 6 bases, with 9 bases of the junction left unmatched. CDR3 length: 14 amino acids. The CDR3 protein is CASGHRGVGNIQYF. The CDR3 DNA is TGTGCCAGCGGTCACAGGGGGGTCGGAAACATTCAGTACTTC.

This clonotype was observed a few times. The gene calls are TRBV7-6 and TRBJ2-5; the D gene is possibly TRBD1 (7 bases). The DNA end favors TRBJ2-7, so the J call may be wrong. This CDR3 contains 15 residues. Looked up from germline, CDR1 is SGHVS and CDR2 is FNYEAQ. The CDR3 loop is CASSFRQGGGYEQYF. DNA of the CDR3: TGTGCCAGCAGCTTCCGACAGGGAGGAGGCTACGAGCAGTACTTC.

This clonotype was picked up a small number of times. The chain carries TRBV4-3 and TRBJ1-6; 9 nucleotides align to TRBD1. Germline assignment: CDR1 LGHNA and CDR2 YSLEER. CDR3 length: 14 residues. After removal of 4 bases from V and 9 bases from J, the junction contained 4 bases not matched to a gene. CDR3 sequence reads: CASSPGTGFSPLHF. The CDR3 DNA is TGCGCCAGCAGCCCCGGGACAGGGTTTTCACCCCTCCACTTT.

This clonotype was seen a handful of times. The CDR3 protein is CASSPLGGYSYEQYF. DNA of the CDR3: TGTGCCAGCAGCCCATTGGGGGGTTACTCCTACGAGCAGTACTTC. The chain couples TRBV14 to TRBJ2-7; weak D call: TRBD2 (6 bases). This CDR3 contains 15 residues. Germline values: CDR1 SGHDN, CDR2 FVKESK. Trimming cost V 4 bases and J 0 bases, with 13 bases left between them.

The table lists this clonotype with a few counts. The chain recombines TRBV27 with TRBJ2-1; D gene uncertain. Trimming removed 5 bases from V and 7 bases from J, with 21 bases in between. The V gene's germline CDR1 is MNHEY and CDR2 SMNVEV (reference sequence). This CDR3 spans 16 amino acids. The CDR3 sequence is CASSPLSSQALNEQFF. The CDR3 bases are TGTGCCAGCAGTCCCCTATCAAGTCAGGCCTTAAATGAGCAGTTCTTC.

About this clonotype itself: At one of its ends the junction is not consistent with the germline gene, which may arise from a read error. V and J are TRBV6-5 and TRBJ2-7, with D possibly being TRBD2 (5 bases). Germline CDR1 is MNHEY and CDR2 is SVGAGI. CDR3 size: 14 residues. In DNA form, the CDR3 reads TGTGCCAGTTCCCGGGCCTCGATGTTCGGGGAGCAGTACTTT. The encoded protein is CASSRASMFGEQYF.

V usage is TRBV5-1 and J usage is TRBJ2-7; TRBD2 agrees at 11 bases. There are 17 residues in the CDR3. Germline V gives CDR1 SGHRS, CDR2 YFSETQ. CDR3 sequence reads: CANSIPSGRKGRYEQYF. The CDR3 DNA is TGCGCTAATTCTATTCCTAGCGGGAGGAAAGGAAGGTACGAGCAGTACTTC.

This clonotype appeared a few times. The chain recombines TRBV20-1 with TRBJ2-7; 8 bases are a match to TRBD2. CDR1 DFQATT and CDR2 SNEGSKA come from the germline V gene (reference sequence). The V segment lost 6 bases and the J segment 5 bases; nucleotides outside the gene matches: 12. The CDR3 is 14 amino acids. DNA of the CDR3: TGCAGTGCCGGACCGGGACTAGAGTCCAACGAGCAGTACTTC. Residues: CSAGPGLESNEQYF.

The chain uses TRBV6-6 and TRBJ2-7, with D perhaps assigned TRBD1 or TRBD2 (5 bases each). This CDR3 is built from 14 residues. CDR1 and CDR2 (germline): MNHNY, SVGAGI (reference sequence). Trimming removed 2 bases at V and 6 bases at J, with 14 bases between. The CDR3 region is CASSYEAGATEQYF. CDR3 DNA sequence: TGTGCCAGCAGTTACGAGGCCGGGGCTACCGAGCAGTACTTC.

The genes are TRBV2 and TRBJ1-1, with 7 bases that match TRBD1. The junction had 4 bases not matched to a gene; V was cut back by 6 bases and J by 3 bases. CDR1 and CDR2 from the germline V gene are SNHLY and FYNNEI. The CDR3 is 13 residues long. Here the CDR3 DNA reads TGTGCCAGCAGGGGTGACAGGGACACTGAAGCTTTCTTT. Protein sequence: CASRGDRDTEAFF.

The chain couples TRBV11-2 to TRBJ2-5; D gene ambiguous. CDR1 is SGHAT, CDR2 FQNNGV, per germline. Between the trimmed V and J ends, which lost 3 bases and 0 bases, there was a span of 14 bases. CDR3 size: 16 residues. CDR3 loop: CASSFGVGQYQETQYF. CDR3 bases: TGTGCCAGCAGCTTCGGTGTAGGCCAATACCAAGAGACCCAGTACTTC. The entire variable domain, with the rest obtained from reference TRBV11-2 and TRBJ2-5, is as follows: EAGVAQSPRYKIIEKRQSVAFWCNPISGHATLYWYQQILGQGPKLLIQFQNNGVVDDSQLPKDRFSAERLKGVDSTLKIQPAKLEDSAVYLCASSFGVGQYQETQYFGPGTRLLVL.

This clonotype has a handful of counts. V usage is TRBV9 and J usage is TRBJ2-5, with D possibly matching TRBD2 (6 bases). The CDR3 runs to 15 residues. The V and J ends lost 3 bases and 5 bases respectively, with 17 bases between them. Germline CDR1 is SGDLS and CDR2 is YYNGEE. CDR3 DNA: TGTGCCAGCAGCGCAGCTAGCGACCAGGCGGAGACCCAGTACTTC. Translating it yields CASSAASDQAETQYF.

This chain links TRBV7-6 with TRBJ2-7; D uncertain. The CDR3 extends over 17 amino acids. Germline lookup yields CDR1 SGHVS and CDR2 FNYEAQ. V shed 1 base and J shed 4 bases, with 20 bases lying between them. The CDR3: CASSLGATGSPEYEQYF. For the CDR3, the DNA is TGTGCCAGCAGCTTAGGGGCCACCGGGTCGCCAGAATACGAGCAGTACTTC.

V and J are TRBV20-1 and TRBJ1-1; TRBD1 agrees at 7 bases. Germline CDR1 and CDR2: DFQATT and SNEGSKA (reference sequence). V shed 4 bases and J 4 bases; nucleotides not matched to a gene: 9. There are 14 residues in the CDR3. The CDR3 DNA reads TGCAGTGCTAACGGGGACAGATCCTTCACTGAAGCTTTCTTT. Amino acid sequence: CSANGDRSFTEAFF.